This T cell receptor beta chain was retrieved from a study of CD8+CD57+ T cells in acquired aplastic anemia. The overall study: Yields of DNA that came from sorted CD4+ and CD8+ cells averaged approximately 3.2 ug. Overall study findings and caveats: There were twenty-nine CD8+ CDR3 sequences that occurred in both patients and controls. Patients showed no significant difference from controls in CD8+ Simpson's diversity.

Researchers used genomic DNA as the template to profile TCR beta VDJ and CDR3. TCRdb re-called the reads through MiXCR, storing one row per CDR3 protein. This sample has 250,000 to 300,000 distinct CDR3 sequences, with approximately 56% found just once. The CDR3 loop spans 15 amino acids. Per the germline V gene, CDR1 is SGHVS and CDR2 is FNYEAQ. V was cut by 1 base and J by 4 bases, with 11 bases left in between. As for this clonotype: What it binds is unknown.

Sample: sorted CD4+, CD8+, or CD8+CD57+ T cells (not recorded which) from PBMCs. The origin of this receptor is a human donor with severe aplastic anemia or a healthy control (not recorded which). V gene TRBV7-6 combines with J gene TRBJ2-1; D gene uncertain. The CDR3 protein is CASSLEVTGYNEQFF. The CDR3 DNA reads TGTGCCAGCAGCTTAGAGGTGACGGGTTACAATGAGCAGTTCTTC.